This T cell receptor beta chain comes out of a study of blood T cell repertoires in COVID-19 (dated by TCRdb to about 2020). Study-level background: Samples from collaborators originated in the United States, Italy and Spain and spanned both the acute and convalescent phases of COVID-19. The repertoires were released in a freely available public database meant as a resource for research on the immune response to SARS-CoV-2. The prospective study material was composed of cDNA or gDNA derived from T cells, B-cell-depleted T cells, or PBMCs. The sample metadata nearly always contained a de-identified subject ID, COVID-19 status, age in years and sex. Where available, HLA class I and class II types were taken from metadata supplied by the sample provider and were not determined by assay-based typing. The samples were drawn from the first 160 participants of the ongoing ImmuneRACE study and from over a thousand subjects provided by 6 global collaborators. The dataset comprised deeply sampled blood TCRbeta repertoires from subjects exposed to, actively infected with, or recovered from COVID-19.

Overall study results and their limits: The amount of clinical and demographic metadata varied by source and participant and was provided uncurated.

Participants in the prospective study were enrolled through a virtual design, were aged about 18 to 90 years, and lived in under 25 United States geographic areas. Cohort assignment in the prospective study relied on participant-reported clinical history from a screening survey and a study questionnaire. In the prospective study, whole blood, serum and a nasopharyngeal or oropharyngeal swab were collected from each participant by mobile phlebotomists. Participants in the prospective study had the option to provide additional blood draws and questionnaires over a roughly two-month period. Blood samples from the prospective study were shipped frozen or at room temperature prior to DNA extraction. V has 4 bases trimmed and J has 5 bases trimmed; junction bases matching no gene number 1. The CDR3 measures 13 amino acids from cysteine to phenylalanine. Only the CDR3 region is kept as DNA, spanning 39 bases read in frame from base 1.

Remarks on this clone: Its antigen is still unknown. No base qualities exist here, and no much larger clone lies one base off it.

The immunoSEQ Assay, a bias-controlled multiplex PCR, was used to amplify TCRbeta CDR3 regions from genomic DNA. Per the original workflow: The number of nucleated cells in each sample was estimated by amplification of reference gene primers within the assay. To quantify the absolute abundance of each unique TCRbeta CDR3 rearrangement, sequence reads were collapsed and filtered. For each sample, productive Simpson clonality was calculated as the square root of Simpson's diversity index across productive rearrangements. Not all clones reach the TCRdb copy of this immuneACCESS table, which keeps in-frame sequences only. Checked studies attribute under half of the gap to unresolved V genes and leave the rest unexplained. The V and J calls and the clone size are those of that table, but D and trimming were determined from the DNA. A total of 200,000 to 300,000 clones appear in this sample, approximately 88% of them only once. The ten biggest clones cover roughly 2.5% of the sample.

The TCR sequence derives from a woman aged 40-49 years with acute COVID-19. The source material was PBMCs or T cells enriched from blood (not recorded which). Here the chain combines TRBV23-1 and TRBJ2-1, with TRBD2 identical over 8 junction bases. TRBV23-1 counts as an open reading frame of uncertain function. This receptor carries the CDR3 CASSLLADNEQFF. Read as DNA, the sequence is TGCGCCAGCAGTCTACTAGCGGACAATGAGCAGTTCTTC.